This T cell receptor beta chain was profiled in a study of blood T cell repertoires in COVID-19. Study information: Some COVID-19 samples were acute and others convalescent; all came from the United States, Italy and Spain. T cells, B-cell-depleted T cells, or PBMCs supplied cDNA or gDNA.

Produced via immunoSEQ multiplex PCR; TCRdb's table is partial and in-frame only. The sample records roughly 200,000 clones, around 80% being singletons. The CDR3 has 12 residues. The germline V gene has CDR1 SNHLY and CDR2 FYNNEI. Trimming pared 6 bases from V and 8 bases from J, leaving 13 bases between. V usage is TRBV2 and J usage is TRBJ1-1; D is possibly TRBD1 (6 bases). The sample consisted of peripheral blood. This TCR was recovered from a woman at least 80 years old with COVID-19, enrolled during active disease. CDR3 protein: CASSPHDREAFF. The CDR3, as DNA: TGTGCCAGCAGCCCCCACGACAGGGAAGCTTTCTTT.